Following are 21 T cell receptor beta chains from one sample sequenced in a study of human T cells and chemical hapten exposure. Time point here: patch test 1, 2 weeks after DPC sensitization. Documented treatment: therapeutic diphenylcyclopropenone sensitization with weekly scalp DPC. Each CDR3 protein is one row after TCRdb ran MiXCR on the RACE reads. The table lists some 94,000 distinct CDR3 sequences, roughly an eighth of them singletons, with roughly 2% in the top ten. The input for sequencing was whole blood, taken in connection with sensitization to the hapten diphenylcyclopropenone (DPC). These receptors originate from a woman in her thirties or forties with alopecia areata. Some clones in this sample may be carry-over from other donors' samples.

The J gene is TRBJ2-2, the V gene TRBV4-1; either TRBD1 or TRBD2 may fit D (5 bases each). Trimming left V 6 bases short and J 2 bases short, with 16 bases between. The CDR3 runs 16 residues. The germline V gene has CDR1 MGHRA and CDR2 YSYEKL. CDR3 amino acids: CASSPRPGPNTGELFF. Written as DNA, the CDR3 is TGCGCCAGCAGTCCTCGACCGGGGCCTAACACCGGGGAGCTGTTTTTT.

This clonotype was observed at least ten times. The chain uses TRBV19 and TRBJ2-6; the D is unclear. Germline lookup yields CDR1 LNHDA and CDR2 SQIVND (reference sequence). V was pared by 1 base and J by 0 bases, with 10 bases between. This CDR3 comprises 17 residues. In DNA, the CDR3 is TGTGCCAGTAGTATAGTGGGGTCCTCCTCTGGGGCCAACGTCCTGACTTTC. Translation: CASSIVGSSSGANVLTF. Complete variable domain (other parts from reference TRBV19 and TRBJ2-6): DGGITQSPKYLFRKEGQNVTLSCEQNLNHDAMYWYRQDPGQGLRLIYYSQIVNDFQKGDIAEGYSVSREKKESFPLTVTSAQKNPTAFYLCASSIVGSSSGANVLTFGAGSRLTVL.

The V gene is TRBV29-1, the J gene TRBJ1-2; 7 bases line up with TRBD1. The CDR3 is 15 amino acids. V lost 5 bases, J lost 4 bases, and 13 bases stayed unmatched. Per the germline V gene, CDR1 is SQVTM and CDR2 is ANQGSEA. CDR3 coding DNA: TGCAGCGTTTCCACCCAGGGGCGGACAGGCTATGGCTACACCTTC. Translating it yields CSVSTQGRTGYGYTF.

This clonotype was detected only a few times. The CDR3 DNA is TGTGCCAGCTCACCAAGGGTAGGGAGCAATGAGCAGTTCTTC. This sequence encodes CASSPRVGSNEQFF. The V gene is TRBV18, the J gene TRBJ2-1; the D gene is possibly TRBD2 (5 bases). Trimming pared 2 bases from V and 6 bases from J, leaving 11 bases between. CDR1 KGHSH and CDR2 LQKENI come from the germline V gene. The CDR3 has 14 residues.

In its sample, this clonotype was seen once. The gene calls are TRBV7-9 and TRBJ2-7; 8 nucleotides align to TRBD1. The trim removed 5 bases at V and 4 bases at J, leaving 10 bases unmatched. The germline CDR1 and CDR2 sequences are SEHNR and FQNEAQ (reference sequence). The CDR3 is 15 residues long. CDR3 protein: CASSPAGQAQYEQYF. Written as DNA, the CDR3 is TGTGCCAGCAGCCCGGCGGGACAGGCACAATACGAGCAGTACTTC.

This clonotype was counted many times. The chain joins TRBV28 to TRBJ2-7, with 7 bases matching TRBD1. The CDR3 spans 15 residues. V gave up 3 bases and J gave up 0 bases; unmatched junction bases: 5. Germline V gene lookup returns CDR1 MDHEN and CDR2 SYDVKM. The chain's CDR3 is CASSFTGAISYEQYF. The DNA of the CDR3 is TGTGCCAGCAGTTTTACAGGGGCGATCTCCTACGAGCAGTACTTC. Full variable domain (missing parts from reference TRBV28 and TRBJ2-7): DVKVTQSSRYLVKRTGEKVFLECVQDMDHENMFWYRQDPGLGLRLIYFSYDVKMKEKGDIPEGYSVSREKKERFSLILESASTNQTSMYLCASSFTGAISYEQYFGPGTRLTVT.

V and J are TRBV6-2 or TRBV6-3 and TRBJ2-1; a weak D match, TRBD2 (5 bases). Deletions cut 2 bases from V and 4 bases from J, with 12 bases between. This CDR3 region has 15 residues. Germline V gene data show CDR1 as MNHEY and CDR2 as SVGEGT. Written as DNA, the CDR3 is TGTGCCAGCAGTTACACCGCGGCGGGTTACAATGAGCAGTTCTTC. Residues: CASSYTAAGYNEQFF.

The gene calls are TRBV4-3 and TRBJ1-2; 7 bases line up with TRBD1. V was clipped by 4 bases and J by 4 bases; unmatched bases: 6. The CDR3 is made up of 14 amino acids. Germline CDR1 and CDR2: LGHNA and YSLEER. The CDR3 loop is CASSRAGTAYGYTF. Written as DNA, the CDR3 is TGCGCCAGCAGCCGAGCCGGGACAGCCTATGGCTACACCTTC.

In its sample, this clonotype is medium-sized. The J gene is TRBJ2-7, the V gene TRBV7-6; weak D call: TRBD1 (6 bases). The CDR3 has 15 amino acids. Trimming stripped 6 bases from V and 1 base from J, with 16 bases between. Per the germline V gene, CDR1 is SGHVS and CDR2 is FNYEAQ. In DNA form, the CDR3 reads TGTGCCAGCAGACCAGGGGACATCGCTTCCTACGAGCAGTACTTC. Protein product: CASRPGDIASYEQYF.

In its sample, this clonotype was seen a few times. V and J are TRBV11-3 and TRBJ2-1, with 7 positions matching TRBD2. CDR1 and CDR2 (germline): SGHNT, YENEEA. J was trimmed by 5 bases and V by 1 base; bases with no gene match: 2. The CDR3 loop spans 14 amino acids. The CDR3 sequence is CASSLAAGHNEQFF. The CDR3 DNA reads TGTGCCAGCAGCTTAGCAGCGGGGCACAATGAGCAGTTCTTC.

Only a few counts were recorded for this clonotype. For the CDR3, the DNA is TGTGCCAGCAGTTTTCGGGACAGGGTCCAAGAGACCCAGTACTTC. It encodes CASSFRDRVQETQYF. The V call is TRBV28, the J call TRBJ2-5, with 9 bases lining up with TRBD1. The CDR3 loop spans 15 amino acids. The V gene's germline CDR1 is MDHEN and CDR2 SYDVKM. Losses at the gene ends were 3 bases for V and 1 base for J; bases not matched to a gene: 3.

This clonotype has ten or more counts. This chain's CDR3 is CASIADRVGYTF. CDR3 nucleotides: TGTGCCAGCATCGCGGACAGGGTCGGCTACACCTTC. V and J are TRBV2 and TRBJ1-2; 8 bases line up with TRBD1. There are 12 residues in the CDR3. Germline-derived CDR1 and CDR2 are SNHLY and FYNNEI. Losses at the gene ends were 7 bases for V and 8 bases for J; bases not matched to a gene: 6.

This clonotype has just a few counts. The chain carries TRBV10-3 and TRBJ2-3, with 7 bases aligning to TRBD2. Per the germline V gene, CDR1 is ENHRY and CDR2 is SYGVKD. This CDR3 contains 13 residues. J was trimmed by 4 bases and V by 10 bases; bases with no gene match: 8. In nucleotides, the CDR3 is TGTGCCACGGGACTACTCCTGGCAGATACGCAGTATTTT. This sequence encodes CATGLLLADTQYF.

The genes are TRBV7-6 and TRBJ2-2; 11 nucleotides agree with TRBD1. The length of the CDR3 is 18 residues. Germline CDR1 reads SGHVS; CDR2 reads FNYEAQ. After removal of 1 base from V and 0 bases from J, the junction contained 4 bases not matched to a gene. The CDR3 DNA follows: TGTGCCAGCAGCTTAGGCTCGGGACAGGGGGCGAACACCGGGGAGCTGTTTTTT. The encoded protein is CASSLGSGQGANTGELFF.

The chain is built from TRBV5-4 and TRBJ2-1; D not certain. With 4 bases removed from V and 2 bases from J, the gap between germline ends came to 16 bases. The CDR3 runs to 16 residues. Germline assignment: CDR1 SGHNT and CDR2 YYREEE (reference sequence). The DNA for the CDR3 is TGTGCCAGCAGCCGCACTTACGGCTCTACCTACAATGAGCAGTTCTTC. It is translated as CASSRTYGSTYNEQFF.

This clonotype was picked up a small number of times. V gene TRBV6-2 or TRBV6-3 combines with J gene TRBJ2-7; D not resolved. CDR3 size: 11 residues. Germline V gives CDR1 MNHEY, CDR2 SVGEGT. Trimming took off 2 bases at V and 10 bases at J, with 9 bases between the two ends. CDR3 nucleotide sequence: TGTGCCAGCAGTTACAGTATCCTACAGTACTTC. This encodes CASSYSILQYF.

This clonotype was seen more than once but under ten times. V usage is TRBV20-1 and J usage is TRBJ2-3; D possibly corresponds to TRBD2 (6 bases). Germline V CDR1 and CDR2: DFQATT, SNEGSKA (reference sequence). This CDR3 is built from 15 residues. V was pared by 6 bases and J by 3 bases, with 19 bases between. DNA for the CDR3: TGCAGTGCCACGAAGGCGGGAATGGGGACAGATACGCAGTATTTT. As protein: CSATKAGMGTDTQYF.

This clonotype ranks as medium-sized (0.01 to 0.1%). The chain links TRBV28 to TRBJ2-1, with D possibly called TRBD1 or TRBD2 (5 bases each). The CDR3 runs to 12 residues. The V gene's germline CDR1 is MDHEN and CDR2 SYDVKM. V was trimmed by 6 bases and J by 6 bases, leaving 9 bases between them. CDR3 nucleotides: TGTGCCAGCAGCCCCGGGGCCAATGAGCAGTTCTTC. This sequence encodes CASSPGANEQFF.

This clonotype was seen only a few times. This chain joins TRBV29-1 and TRBJ2-3, with TRBD2 identical over 12 bases. Germline V gene lookup returns CDR1 SQVTM and CDR2 ANQGSEA. The trim removed 7 bases at V and 3 bases at J, leaving 8 bases unmatched. CDR3 size: 15 residues. The chain's CDR3 is CSGIPGTSGTDTQYF. The CDR3 nucleotides read TGCAGCGGCATACCCGGGACTAGCGGGACAGATACGCAGTATTTT.

In this sample, this clonotype turned up many times. CDR3 bases: TGTGCCACCAGTGAGCACCAGGGGCATGAGCAGTTCTTC. Translation: CATSEHQGHEQFF. The chain joins TRBV24-1 to TRBJ2-1, with D maybe TRBD1 (6 bases). The CDR3 runs to 13 residues. Trimming left V 4 bases short and J 8 bases short, with 11 bases between. CDR1 and CDR2 (germline): KGHDR, SFDVKD.

This clonotype was counted a few times. The chain couples TRBV5-1 to TRBJ1-1; TRBD1 is a possible D gene (6 bases). The germline V gene encodes CDR1 SGHRS and CDR2 YFSETQ. V lost 4 bases to trimming and J lost 5 bases, with 15 bases between them. There are 14 residues in the CDR3. The CDR3 nucleotides are TGCGCCAGCAGCATACAGGGTGGAAAGACTGAAGCTTTCTTT. Translated: CASSIQGGKTEAFF.